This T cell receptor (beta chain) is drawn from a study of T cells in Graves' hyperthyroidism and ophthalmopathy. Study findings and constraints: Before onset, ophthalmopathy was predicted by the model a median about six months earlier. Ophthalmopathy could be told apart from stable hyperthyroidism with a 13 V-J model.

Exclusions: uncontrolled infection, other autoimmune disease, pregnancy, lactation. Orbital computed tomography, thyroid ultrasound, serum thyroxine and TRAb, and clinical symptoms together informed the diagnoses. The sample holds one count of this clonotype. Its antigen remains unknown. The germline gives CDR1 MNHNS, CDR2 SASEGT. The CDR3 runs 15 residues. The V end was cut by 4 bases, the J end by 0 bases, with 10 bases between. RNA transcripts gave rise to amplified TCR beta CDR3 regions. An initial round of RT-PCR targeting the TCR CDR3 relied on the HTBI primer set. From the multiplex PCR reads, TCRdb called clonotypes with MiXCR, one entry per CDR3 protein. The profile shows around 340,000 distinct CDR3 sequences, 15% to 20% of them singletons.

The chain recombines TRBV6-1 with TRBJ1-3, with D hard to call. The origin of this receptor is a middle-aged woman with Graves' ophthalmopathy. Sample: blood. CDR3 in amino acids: CASSGRTVSGNTIYF. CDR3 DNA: TGTGCCAGCAGTGGGAGGACGGTCTCTGGAAACACCATATATTTT.